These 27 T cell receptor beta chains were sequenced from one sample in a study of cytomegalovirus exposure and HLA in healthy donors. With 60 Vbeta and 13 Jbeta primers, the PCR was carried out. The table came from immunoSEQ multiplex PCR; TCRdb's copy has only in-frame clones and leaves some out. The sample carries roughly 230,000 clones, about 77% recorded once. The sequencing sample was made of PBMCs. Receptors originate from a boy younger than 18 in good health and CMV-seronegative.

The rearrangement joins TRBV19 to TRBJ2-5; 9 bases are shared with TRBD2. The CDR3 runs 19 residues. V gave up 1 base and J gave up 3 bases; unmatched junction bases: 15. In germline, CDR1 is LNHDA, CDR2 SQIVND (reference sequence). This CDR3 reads CASSIGLASGTSRKETQYF. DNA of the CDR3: TGTGCCAGTAGTATAGGCCTCGCCTCCGGGACTAGCAGAAAAGAGACCCAGTACTTC.

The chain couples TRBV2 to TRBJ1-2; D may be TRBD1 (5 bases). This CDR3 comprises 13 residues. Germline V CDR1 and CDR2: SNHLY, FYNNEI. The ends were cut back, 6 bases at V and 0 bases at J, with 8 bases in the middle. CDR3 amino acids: CASRDRANYGYTF. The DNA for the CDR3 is TGTGCCAGCAGAGACAGAGCTAACTATGGCTACACCTTC.

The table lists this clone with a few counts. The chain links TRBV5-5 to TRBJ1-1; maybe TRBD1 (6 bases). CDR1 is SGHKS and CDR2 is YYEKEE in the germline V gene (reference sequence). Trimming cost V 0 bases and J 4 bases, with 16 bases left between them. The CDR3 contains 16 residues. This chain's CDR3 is CASSLADSRMGTEAFF. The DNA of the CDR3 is TGTGCCAGCAGCTTGGCGGACAGCAGAATGGGCACTGAAGCTTTCTTT.

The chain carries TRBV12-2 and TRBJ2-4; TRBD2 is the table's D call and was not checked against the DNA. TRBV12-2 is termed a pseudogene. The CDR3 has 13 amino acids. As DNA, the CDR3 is TGTGCAAGTTGTGGGACTGACAAAAACATTCAGTACTTC. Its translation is CASCGTDKNIQYF.

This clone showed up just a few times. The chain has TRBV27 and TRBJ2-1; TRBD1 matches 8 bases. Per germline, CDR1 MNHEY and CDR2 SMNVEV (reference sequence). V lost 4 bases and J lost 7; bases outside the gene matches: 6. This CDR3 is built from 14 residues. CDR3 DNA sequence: TGTGCCAGCAGTTGGACAGGGTCGATGAATGAGCAGTTCTTC. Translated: CASSWTGSMNEQFF.

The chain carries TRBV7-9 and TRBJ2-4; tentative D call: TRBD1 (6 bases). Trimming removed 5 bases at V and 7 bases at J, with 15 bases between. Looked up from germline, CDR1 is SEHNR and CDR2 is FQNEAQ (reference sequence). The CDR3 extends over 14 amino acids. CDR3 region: CASSPQGAGNIQYF. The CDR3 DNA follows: TGTGCCAGCAGCCCACAGGGAGCAGGGAACATTCAGTACTTC.

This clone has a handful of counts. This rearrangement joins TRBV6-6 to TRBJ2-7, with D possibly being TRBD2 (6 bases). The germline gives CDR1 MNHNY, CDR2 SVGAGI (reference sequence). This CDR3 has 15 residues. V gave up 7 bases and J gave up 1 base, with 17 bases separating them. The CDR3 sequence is CASTYGRGASYEQYF. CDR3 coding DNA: TGTGCCAGCACCTATGGACGCGGGGCATCCTACGAGCAGTACTTC.

As DNA, the CDR3 is TGCGCCATCATTACAGGGGACTTCAACTATGGCTACACCTTC. Its protein is CAIITGDFNYGYTF. The J gene is TRBJ1-2, the V gene TRBV23-1; 7 bases are a match to TRBD1. TRBV23-1 is flagged as an ORF with uncertain function. After removal of 10 bases from V and 2 bases from J, the junction contained 10 bases not matched to a gene. The CDR3 length is 14 residues.

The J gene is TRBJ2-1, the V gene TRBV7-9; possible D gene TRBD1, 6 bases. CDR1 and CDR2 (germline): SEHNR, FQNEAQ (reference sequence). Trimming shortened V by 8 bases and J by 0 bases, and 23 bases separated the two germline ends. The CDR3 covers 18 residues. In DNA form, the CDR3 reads TGTGCCAGCGCTGGACCCTCTAGGGGGACGAGCTCCTACAATGAGCAGTTCTTC. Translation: CASAGPSRGTSSYNEQFF.

CDR3 DNA: TGTGCCAGCAGCTTAGGAGGGCCCTTGAATGAGCAGTTCTTC. It specifies CASSLGGPLNEQFF. The rearrangement uses TRBV7-2 and TRBJ2-1; a weak D match, TRBD2 (5 bases). CDR1 and CDR2 (germline): SGHTA, FQGNSA. The CDR3 length is 14 residues. V was clipped by 1 base and J by 7 bases, with 11 bases between them.

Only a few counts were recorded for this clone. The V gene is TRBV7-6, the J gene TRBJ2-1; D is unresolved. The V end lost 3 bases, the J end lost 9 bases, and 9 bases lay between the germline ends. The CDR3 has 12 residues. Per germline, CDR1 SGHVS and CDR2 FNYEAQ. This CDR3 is CASSLSSGEQFF. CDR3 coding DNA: TGTGCCAGCAGCTTGTCTAGTGGTGAGCAGTTCTTC. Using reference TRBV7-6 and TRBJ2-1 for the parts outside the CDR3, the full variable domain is GAGVSQSPRYKVTKRGQDVALRCDPISGHVSLYWYRQALGQGPEFLTYFNYEAQQDKSGLPNDRFSAERPEGSISTLTIQRTEQRDSAMYRCASSLSSGEQFFGPGTRLTVL.

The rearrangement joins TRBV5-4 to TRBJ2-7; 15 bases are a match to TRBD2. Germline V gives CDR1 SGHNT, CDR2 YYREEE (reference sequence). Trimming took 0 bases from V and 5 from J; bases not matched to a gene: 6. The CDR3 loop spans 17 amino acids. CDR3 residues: CASSLGWTSGRADEQYF. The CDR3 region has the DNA TGTGCCAGCAGCTTGGGATGGACTAGCGGGAGGGCCGACGAGCAGTACTTC.

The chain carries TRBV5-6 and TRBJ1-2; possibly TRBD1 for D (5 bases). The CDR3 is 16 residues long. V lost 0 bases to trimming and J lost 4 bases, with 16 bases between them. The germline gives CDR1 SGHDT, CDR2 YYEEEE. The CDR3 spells CASSLGMMGRAYGYTF. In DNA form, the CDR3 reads TGTGCCAGCAGCTTGGGGATGATGGGCAGGGCCTATGGCTACACCTTC.

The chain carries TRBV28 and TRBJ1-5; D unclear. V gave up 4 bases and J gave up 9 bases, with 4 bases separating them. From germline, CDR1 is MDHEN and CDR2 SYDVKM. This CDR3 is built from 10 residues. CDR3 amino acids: CASSSGPQHF. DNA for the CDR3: TGTGCCAGCAGTTCGGGGCCCCAGCATTTT. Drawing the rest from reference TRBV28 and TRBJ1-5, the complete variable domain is DVKVTQSSRYLVKRTGEKVFLECVQDMDHENMFWYRQDPGLGLRLIYFSYDVKMKEKGDIPEGYSVSREKKERFSLILESASTNQTSMYLCASSSGPQHFGDGTRLSIL.

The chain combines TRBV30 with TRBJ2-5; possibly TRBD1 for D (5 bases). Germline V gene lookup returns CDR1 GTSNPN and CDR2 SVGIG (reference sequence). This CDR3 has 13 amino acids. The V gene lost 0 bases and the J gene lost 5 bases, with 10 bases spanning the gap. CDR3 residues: CAWSVKGSETQYF. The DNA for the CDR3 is TGTGCCTGGAGTGTAAAGGGGTCGGAGACCCAGTACTTC.

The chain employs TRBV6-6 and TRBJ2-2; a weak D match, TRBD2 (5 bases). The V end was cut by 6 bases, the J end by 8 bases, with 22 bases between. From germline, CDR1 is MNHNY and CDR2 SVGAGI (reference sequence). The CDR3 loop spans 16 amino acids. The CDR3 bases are TGTGCCAGCAGCCGAAACGACCCTCAACTAGGAGGGGAGCTGTTTTTT. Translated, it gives CASSRNDPQLGGELFF.

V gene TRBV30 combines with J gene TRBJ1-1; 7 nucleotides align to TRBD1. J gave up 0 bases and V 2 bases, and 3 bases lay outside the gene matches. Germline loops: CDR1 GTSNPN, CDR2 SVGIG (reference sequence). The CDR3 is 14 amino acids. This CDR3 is CAWSPDRVNTEAFF. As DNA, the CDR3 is TGTGCCTGGAGTCCCGACAGGGTGAACACTGAAGCTTTCTTT.

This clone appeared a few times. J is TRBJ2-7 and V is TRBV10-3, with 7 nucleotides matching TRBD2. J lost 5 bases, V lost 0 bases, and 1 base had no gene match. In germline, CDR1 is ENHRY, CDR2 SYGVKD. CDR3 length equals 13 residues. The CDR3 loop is CAISESLANEQYF. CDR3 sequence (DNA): TGTGCCATCAGTGAGTCACTAGCGAACGAGCAGTACTTC.

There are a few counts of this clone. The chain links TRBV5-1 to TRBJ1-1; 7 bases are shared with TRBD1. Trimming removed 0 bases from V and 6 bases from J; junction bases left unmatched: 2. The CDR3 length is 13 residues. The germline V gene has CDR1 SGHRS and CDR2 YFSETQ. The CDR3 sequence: CASSLVRGPEAFF. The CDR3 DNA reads TGCGCCAGCAGCTTGGTGAGGGGGCCTGAAGCTTTCTTT.

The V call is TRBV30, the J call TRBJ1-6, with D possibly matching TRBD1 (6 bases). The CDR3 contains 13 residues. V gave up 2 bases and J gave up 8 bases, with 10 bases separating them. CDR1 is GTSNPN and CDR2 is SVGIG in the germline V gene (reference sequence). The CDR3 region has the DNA TGTGCCTGGAGTAGGGGGGGTTATTCACCCCTCCACTTT. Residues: CAWSRGGYSPLHF. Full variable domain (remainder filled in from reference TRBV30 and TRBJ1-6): SQTIHQWPATLVQPVGSPLSLECTVEGTSNPNLYWYRQAAGRGLQLLFYSVGIGQISSEVPQNLSASRPQDRQFILSSKKLLLSDSGFYLCAWSRGGYSPLHFGNGTRLTVT.

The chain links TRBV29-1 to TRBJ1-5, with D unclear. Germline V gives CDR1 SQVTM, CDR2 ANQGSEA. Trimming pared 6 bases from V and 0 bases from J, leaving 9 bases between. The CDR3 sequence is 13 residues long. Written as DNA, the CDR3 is TGCAGCGTCCAACATGATAGCAATCAGCCCCAGCATTTT. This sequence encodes CSVQHDSNQPQHF.

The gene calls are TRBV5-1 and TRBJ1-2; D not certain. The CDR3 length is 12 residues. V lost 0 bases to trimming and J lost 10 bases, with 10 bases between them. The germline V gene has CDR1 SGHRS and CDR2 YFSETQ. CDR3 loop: CASSLVSLPYTF. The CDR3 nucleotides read TGCGCCAGCAGCTTGGTCAGTCTTCCCTACACCTTC.

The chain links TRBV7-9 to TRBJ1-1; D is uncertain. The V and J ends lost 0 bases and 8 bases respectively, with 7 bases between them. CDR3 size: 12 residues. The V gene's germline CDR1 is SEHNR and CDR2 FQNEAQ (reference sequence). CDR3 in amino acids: CASSLATPEAFF. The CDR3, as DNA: TGTGCCAGCAGCTTAGCAACACCAGAAGCTTTCTTT.

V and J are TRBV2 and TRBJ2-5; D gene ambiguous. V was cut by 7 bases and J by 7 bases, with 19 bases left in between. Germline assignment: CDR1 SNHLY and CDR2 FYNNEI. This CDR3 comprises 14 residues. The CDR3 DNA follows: TGTGCCAGCATGGTGGGCCGAGCCGCAGGGACCCAGTACTTC. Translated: CASMVGRAAGTQYF.

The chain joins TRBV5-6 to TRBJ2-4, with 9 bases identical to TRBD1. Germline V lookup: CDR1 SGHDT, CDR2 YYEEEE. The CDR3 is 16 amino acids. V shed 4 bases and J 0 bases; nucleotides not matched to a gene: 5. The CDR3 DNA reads TGTGCCAGCAGCCCCGGACAGGGGCTAGCCAAAAACATTCAGTACTTC. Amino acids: CASSPGQGLAKNIQYF.

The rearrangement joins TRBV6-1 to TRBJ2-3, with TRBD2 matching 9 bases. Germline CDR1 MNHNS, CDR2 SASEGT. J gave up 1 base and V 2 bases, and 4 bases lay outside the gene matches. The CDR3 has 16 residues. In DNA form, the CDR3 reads TGTGCCAGCAGTGAAATTGTAGCGGGGGGCACAGATACGCAGTATTTT. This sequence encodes CASSEIVAGGTDTQYF.

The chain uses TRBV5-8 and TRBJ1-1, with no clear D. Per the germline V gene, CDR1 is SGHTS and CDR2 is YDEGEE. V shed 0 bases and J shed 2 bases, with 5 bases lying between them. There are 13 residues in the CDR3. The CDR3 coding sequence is TGTGCCAGCAGCTTGGAGAGAAACACTGAAGCTTTCTTT. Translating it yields CASSLERNTEAFF.